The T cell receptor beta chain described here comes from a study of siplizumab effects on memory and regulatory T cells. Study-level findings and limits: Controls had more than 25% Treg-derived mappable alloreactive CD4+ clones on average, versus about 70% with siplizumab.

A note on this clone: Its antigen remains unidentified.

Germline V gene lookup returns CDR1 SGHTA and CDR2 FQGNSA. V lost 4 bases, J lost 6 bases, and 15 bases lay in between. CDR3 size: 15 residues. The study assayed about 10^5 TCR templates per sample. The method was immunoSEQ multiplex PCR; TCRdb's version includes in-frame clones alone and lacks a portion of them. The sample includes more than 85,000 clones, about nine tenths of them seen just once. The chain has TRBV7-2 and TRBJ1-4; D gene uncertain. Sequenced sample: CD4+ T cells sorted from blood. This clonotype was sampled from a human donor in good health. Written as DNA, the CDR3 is TGTGCCAGCAGCTCTTTTAAAGGCATGGATGAAAAACTGTTTTTT. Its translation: CASSSFKGMDEKLFF. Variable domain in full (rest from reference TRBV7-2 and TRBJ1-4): GAGVSQSPSNKVTEKGKDVELRCDPISGHTALYWYRQSLGQGLEFLIYFQGNSAPDKSGLPSDRFSAERTGGSVSTLTIQRTQQEDSAVYLCASSSFKGMDEKLFFGSGTQLSVL.